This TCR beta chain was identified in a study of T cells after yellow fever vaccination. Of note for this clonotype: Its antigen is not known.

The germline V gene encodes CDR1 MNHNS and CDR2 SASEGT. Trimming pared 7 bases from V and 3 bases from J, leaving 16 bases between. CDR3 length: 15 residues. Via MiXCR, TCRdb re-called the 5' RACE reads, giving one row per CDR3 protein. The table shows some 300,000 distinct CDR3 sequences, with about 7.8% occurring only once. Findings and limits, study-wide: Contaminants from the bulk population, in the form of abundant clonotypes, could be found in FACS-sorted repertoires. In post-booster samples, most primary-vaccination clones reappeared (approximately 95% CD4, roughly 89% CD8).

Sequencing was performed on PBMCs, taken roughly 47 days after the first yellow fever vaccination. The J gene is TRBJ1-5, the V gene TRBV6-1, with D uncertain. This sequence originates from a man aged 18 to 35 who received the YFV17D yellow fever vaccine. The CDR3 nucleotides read TGTGCCAGCATGGTCACCTTCCCAATCAATCAGCCCCAGCATTTT. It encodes CASMVTFPINQPQHF.